This T cell receptor beta chain was recovered during a study of T cell changes during pregnancy in multiple sclerosis. The table lists this clone with a count of one. Using immunoSEQ multiplex PCR, the repertoire was profiled, and TCRdb retains in-frame clones only, with some absent. The repertoire includes tens of thousands of clones, roughly 93% of them detected once, and around 2.5% sits in the top ten. From germline, CDR1 is SQVTM and CDR2 ANQGSEA. The V segment lost 3 bases and the J segment 4 bases; nucleotides outside the gene matches: 7. The CDR3 has 14 amino acids. The source material was peripheral blood, sampled in the third trimester of pregnancy. The receptor comes from a female donor with multiple sclerosis, enrolled in a pregnancy study. The chain joins TRBV29-1 to TRBJ2-5, with 8 positions matching TRBD2. CDR3 sequence (DNA): TGCAGCGTTGAGGCTGGGCTAGCGGGAGAGACCCAGTACTTC. This translates into CSVEAGLAGETQYF.